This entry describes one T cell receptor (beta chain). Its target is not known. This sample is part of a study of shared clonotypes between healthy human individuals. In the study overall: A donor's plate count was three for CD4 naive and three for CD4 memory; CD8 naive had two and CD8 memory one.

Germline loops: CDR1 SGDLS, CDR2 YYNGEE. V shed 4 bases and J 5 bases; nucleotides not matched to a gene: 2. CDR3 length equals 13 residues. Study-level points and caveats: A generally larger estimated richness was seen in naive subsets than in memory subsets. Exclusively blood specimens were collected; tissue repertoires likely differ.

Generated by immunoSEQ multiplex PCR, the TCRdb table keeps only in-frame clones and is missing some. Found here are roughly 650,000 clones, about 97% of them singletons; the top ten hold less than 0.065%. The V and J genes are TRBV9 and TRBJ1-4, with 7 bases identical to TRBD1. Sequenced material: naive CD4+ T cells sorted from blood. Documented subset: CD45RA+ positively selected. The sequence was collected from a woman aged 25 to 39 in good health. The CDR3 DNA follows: TGTGCCAGCAGCCCAGGGGGGAATGAAAAACTGTTTTTT. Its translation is CASSPGGNEKLFF.